This T cell receptor (beta chain) was recorded in a study of patients and donors after allogeneic stem cell transplantation. This clonotype was seen a handful of times. The V end lost 5 bases, the J end lost 5 bases, and 19 bases lay between the germline ends. The CDR3 length is 16 residues. Germline V gives CDR1 SEHNR, CDR2 FQNEAQ (reference sequence). One entry per CDR3 protein, called by TCRdb with MiXCR from the RT-PCR reads. In the table there are approximately 200,000 distinct CDR3 sequences, 41% of which are singletons. What was sequenced was blood, either unsorted or a sorted T cell fraction (not recorded which). The chain uses TRBV7-9 and TRBJ1-5, with D possibly matching TRBD1 (5 bases). This sequence originates from a human donor who was either an allogeneic HSCT recipient or a stem cell or donor lymphocyte infusion donor (not recorded which). It is not recorded whose cells these are; they may come from a transplant donor. The CDR3 is CASSPGRESWHQPQHF. CDR3 nucleotide sequence: TGTGCCAGCAGCCCAGGCAGGGAAAGTTGGCATCAGCCCCAGCATTTT.